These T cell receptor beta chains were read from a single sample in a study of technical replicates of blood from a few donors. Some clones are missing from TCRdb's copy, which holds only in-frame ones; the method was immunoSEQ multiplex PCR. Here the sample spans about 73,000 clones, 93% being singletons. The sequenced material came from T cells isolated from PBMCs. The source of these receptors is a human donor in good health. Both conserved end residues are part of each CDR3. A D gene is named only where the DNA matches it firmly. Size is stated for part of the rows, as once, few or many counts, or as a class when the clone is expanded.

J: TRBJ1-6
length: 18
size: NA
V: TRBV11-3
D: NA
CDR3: CASSLVSSPQGDNSPLHF
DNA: TGTGCCAGCAGCTTAGTATCTTCCCCGCAGGGTGATAATTCACCCCTCCACTTT

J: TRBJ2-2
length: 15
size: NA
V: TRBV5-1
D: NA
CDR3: CASSLGTQSTGELFF
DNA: TGCGCCAGCAGCTTGGGGACTCAAAGCACCGGGGAGCTGTTTTTT

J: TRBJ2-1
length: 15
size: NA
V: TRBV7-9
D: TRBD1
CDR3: CASSPRDRSYNEQFF
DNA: TGTGCCAGCAGCCCCCGGGACAGGTCTTACAATGAGCAGTTCTTC

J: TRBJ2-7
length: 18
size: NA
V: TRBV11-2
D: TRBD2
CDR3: CASSPPTSGGAVSNEQYF
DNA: TGTGCCAGCAGCCCCCCTACTAGCGGGGGGGCCGTTTCCAACGAGCAGTACTTC

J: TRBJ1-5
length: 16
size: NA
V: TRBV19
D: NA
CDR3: CASRIYRESSNQPQHF
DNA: TGTGCCAGTAGAATATATCGAGAGTCGAGCAATCAGCCCCAGCATTTT

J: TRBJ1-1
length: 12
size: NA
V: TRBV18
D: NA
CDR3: CASSPLSAEAFF
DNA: TGTGCCAGCTCACCACTTTCCGCTGAAGCTTTCTTT

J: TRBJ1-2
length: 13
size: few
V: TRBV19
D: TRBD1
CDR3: CASRRTGENGYTF
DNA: TGTGCCAGTAGAAGGACAGGGGAAAATGGCTACACCTTC

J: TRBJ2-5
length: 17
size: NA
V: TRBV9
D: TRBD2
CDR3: CASSPRLAGGPGGTQYF
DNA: TGTGCCAGCAGCCCCCGACTAGCGGGAGGGCCGGGTGGGACCCAGTACTTC

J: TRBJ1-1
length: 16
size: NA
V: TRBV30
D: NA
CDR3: CACWSWAEGLSTEAFF
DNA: TGTGCCTGTTGGAGCTGGGCGGAGGGTCTGAGCACTGAAGCTTTCTTT

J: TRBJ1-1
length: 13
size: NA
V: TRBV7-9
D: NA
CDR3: CASSDVGGLEAFF
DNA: TGTGCCAGCAGTGATGTAGGGGGTTTGGAAGCTTTCTTT

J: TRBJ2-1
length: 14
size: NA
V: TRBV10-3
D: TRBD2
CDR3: CAITGTSGINEQFF
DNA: TGTGCCATCACGGGAACTAGCGGGATTAATGAGCAGTTCTTC

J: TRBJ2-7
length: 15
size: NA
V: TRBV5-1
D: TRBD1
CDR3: CASTPYGTGASEQYF
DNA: TGCGCCAGCACACCCTATGGGACAGGGGCGAGCGAGCAGTACTTC

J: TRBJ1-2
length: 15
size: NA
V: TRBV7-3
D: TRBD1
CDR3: CASSLGQGAHYGYTF
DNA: TGTGCCAGCAGCTTAGGACAGGGGGCACACTATGGCTACACCTTC

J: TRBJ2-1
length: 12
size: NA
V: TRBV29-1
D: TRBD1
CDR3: CSVKQGYNEQFF
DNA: TGCAGCGTTAAACAGGGGTACAATGAGCAGTTCTTC

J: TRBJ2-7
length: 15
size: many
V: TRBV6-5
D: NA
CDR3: CASRYLQGGSYEQYF
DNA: TGTGCCAGCAGGTATCTGCAGGGAGGCTCGTACGAGCAGTACTTC

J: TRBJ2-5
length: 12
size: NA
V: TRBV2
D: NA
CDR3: CASSDQGETQYF
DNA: TGTGCCAGCAGTGATCAGGGAGAGACCCAGTACTTC

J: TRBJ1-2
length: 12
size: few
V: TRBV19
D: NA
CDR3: CATAGNPYGYTF
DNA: TGTGCCACCGCAGGAAATCCCTATGGCTACACCTTC

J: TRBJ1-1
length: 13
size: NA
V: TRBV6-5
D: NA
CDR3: CASNIQGGTEAFF
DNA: TGTGCCAGTAATATTCAGGGCGGCACTGAAGCTTTCTTT

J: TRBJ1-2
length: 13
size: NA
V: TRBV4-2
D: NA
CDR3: CASSPQGHEGYTF
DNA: TGTGCCAGCAGCCCCCAGGGACACGAGGGCTACACCTTC

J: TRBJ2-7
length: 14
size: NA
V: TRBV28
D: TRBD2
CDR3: CASSIAGDPYEQYF
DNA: TGTGCCAGCAGTATAGCGGGAGACCCCTACGAGCAGTACTTC

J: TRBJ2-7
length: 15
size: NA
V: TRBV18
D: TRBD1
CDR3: CASSPPSSQGREQYF
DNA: TGTGCCAGCTCACCACCATCCTCACAGGGGCGGGAGCAGTACTTC

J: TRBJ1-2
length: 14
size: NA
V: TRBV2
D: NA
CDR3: CASSPGTRKYGYTF
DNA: TGTGCCAGCAGTCCCGGGACAAGGAAATATGGCTACACCTTC

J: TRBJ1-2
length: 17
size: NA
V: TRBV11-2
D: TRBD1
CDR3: CASSLFLGDRVNYGYTF
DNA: TGTGCCAGCAGCTTATTTCTGGGGGACAGAGTAAACTATGGCTACACCTTC

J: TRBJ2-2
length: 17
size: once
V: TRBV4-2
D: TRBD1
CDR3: CASSPYQGQGTAGELFF
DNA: TGTGCCAGCAGCCCCTACCAGGGACAGGGTACGGCCGGGGAGCTGTTTTTT

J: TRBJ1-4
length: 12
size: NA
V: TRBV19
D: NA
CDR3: CASRRTNEKLFF
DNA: TGTGCCAGTAGACGAACAAATGAAAAACTGTTTTTT

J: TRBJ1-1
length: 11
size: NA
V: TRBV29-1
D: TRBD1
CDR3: CSVEGTVEAFF
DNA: TGCAGCGTCGAGGGGACAGTTGAAGCTTTCTTT

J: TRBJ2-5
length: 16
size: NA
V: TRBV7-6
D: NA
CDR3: CASSLGDKTRLGTQYF
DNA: TGTGCCAGCAGCTTGGGGGACAAGACCAGGTTAGGGACCCAGTACTTC

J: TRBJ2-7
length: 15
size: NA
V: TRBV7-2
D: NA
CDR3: CASSSPRGSSYEQYF
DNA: TGTGCCAGCAGCTCGCCGAGGGGGAGCTCCTACGAGCAGTACTTC

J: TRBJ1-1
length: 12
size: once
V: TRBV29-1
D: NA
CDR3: CSVFRDKAEAFF
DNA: TGCAGCGTCTTCCGGGACAAAGCTGAAGCTTTCTTT

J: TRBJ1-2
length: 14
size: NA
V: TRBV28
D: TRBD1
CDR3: CASSRGDRDYGYTF
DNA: TGTGCCAGCAGTCGCGGCGACAGGGACTATGGCTACACCTTC

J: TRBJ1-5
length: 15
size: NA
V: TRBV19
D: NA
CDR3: CASSIAAYSNQPQHF
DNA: TGTGCCAGTAGTATAGCCGCGTATAGCAATCAGCCCCAGCATTTT

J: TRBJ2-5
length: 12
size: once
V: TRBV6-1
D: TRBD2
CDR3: CASPSGGETQYF
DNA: TGTGCCAGCCCTAGCGGGGGTGAGACCCAGTACTTC

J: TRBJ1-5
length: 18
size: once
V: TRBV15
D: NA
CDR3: CATSRKGGMTNSNQPQHF
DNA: TGTGCCACCAGCAGAAAGGGAGGTATGACGAATAGCAATCAGCCCCAGCATTTT

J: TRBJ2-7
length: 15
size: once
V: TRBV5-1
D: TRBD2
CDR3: CASSPQRENAGEQYF
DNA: TGCGCCAGCAGCCCCCAGCGGGAGAACGCTGGCGAGCAGTACTTC

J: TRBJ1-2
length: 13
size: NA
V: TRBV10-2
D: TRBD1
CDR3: CATRSIGQAGYTF
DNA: TGCGCCACCAGATCAATCGGACAGGCTGGCTACACCTTC

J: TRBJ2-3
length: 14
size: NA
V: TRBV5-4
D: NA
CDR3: CASSLGIAEDTQYF
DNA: TGTGCCAGCAGCTTGGGAATAGCGGAAGATACGCAGTATTTT